These 8 T cell receptor beta chains originate from one sample sequenced in a study of naive and memory T cell subsets. Overall study findings and caveats: Naive repertoires, especially CD8, held a few larger clonotypes, possibly memory cells re-expressing CD45RA.

The beta constant-region primer was an equimolar mix of two oligonucleotides covering TRBC1 and TRBC2. Four rounds of PCR amplified the ligated cDNA using nested alpha and beta constant-region primers plus SP2. TCRdb itself ran the UMI-ligation and nested PCR reads through MiXCR, one entry per CDR3 protein. The table includes approximately 150,000 distinct CDR3 sequences, approximately 18% detected once. These receptors' antigens are unknown. The sequenced sample was naive CD8+ T cells from blood. These receptors originate from a human donor in good health.

J is TRBJ2-1 and V is TRBV9; 7 nucleotides match TRBD2. V trimming: 0 bases; J trimming: 4 bases; junction bases outside the gene matches: 4. CDR1 and CDR2 (germline): SGDLS, YYNGEE. The CDR3 contains 15 residues. This CDR3 reads CASSVGLAEYNEQFF. The CDR3 bases are TGTGCCAGCAGCGTAGGTCTAGCGGAATACAATGAGCAGTTCTTC.

In its sample, this clonotype was seen a few times. V is TRBV9 and J is TRBJ2-2; D is perhaps TRBD1 (5 bases). The germline CDR1 and CDR2 sequences are SGDLS and YYNGEE. Deletions cut 0 bases from V and 0 bases from J, with 9 bases between. The CDR3 has 16 residues. CDR3 region: CASSVGKQANTGELFF. The CDR3 DNA follows: TGTGCCAGCAGCGTAGGGAAACAGGCGAACACCGGGGAGCTGTTTTTT.

This clonotype has only a few counts. The V gene is TRBV2, the J gene TRBJ2-3; D is unclear. Germline V CDR1 and CDR2: SNHLY, FYNNEI. The ends were cut back, 3 bases at V and 5 bases at J, with 6 bases in the middle. The CDR3 has 12 amino acids. The CDR3 protein is CASSDWEDTQYF. Written as DNA, the CDR3 is TGTGCCAGCAGTGACTGGGAAGATACGCAGTATTTT.

This clonotype was picked up a small number of times. The V and J genes are TRBV19 and TRBJ2-4, with a tentative D call TRBD2 (5 bases). CDR3 size: 16 residues. The germline V gene has CDR1 LNHDA and CDR2 SQIVND (reference sequence). V lost 2 bases to trimming and J lost 0 bases, with 11 bases between them. The CDR3 DNA reads TGTGCCAGTAGTATATGGTCCCGGGGAGCCAAAAACATTCAGTACTTC. Residues: CASSIWSRGAKNIQYF.

This clonotype was detected only a few times. The V call is TRBV4-3, the J call TRBJ2-7; the match to TRBD2 covers 9 bases. V shed 0 bases and J 1 base; nucleotides not matched to a gene: 4. Germline-derived CDR1 and CDR2 are LGHNA and YSLEER. The CDR3 covers 16 residues. The CDR3 DNA reads as TGCGCCAGCAGCCAAGAGAGGGCGGGAGGGTCCTACGAGCAGTACTTC. Amino acid sequence: CASSQERAGGSYEQYF.

This clonotype was seen a handful of times. J is TRBJ2-2 and V is TRBV27; D is unresolved. CDR3 length: 13 residues. Per the germline V gene, CDR1 is MNHEY and CDR2 is SMNVEV (reference sequence). Trimming left V 3 bases short and J 5 bases short, with 7 bases between. CDR3 in amino acids: CASSFPQTGELFF. DNA for the CDR3: TGTGCCAGCAGTTTCCCCCAAACCGGGGAGCTGTTTTTT.

The chain couples TRBV28 to TRBJ1-2, with 7 bases aligning to TRBD1. CDR1 is MDHEN, CDR2 SYDVKM, per germline. The CDR3 contains 15 residues. V lost 5 bases to trimming and J lost 10 bases; unmatched junction nucleotides: 16. This CDR3 reads CASSIISDRAWDYTF. CDR3 DNA: TGTGCCAGCAGTATAATCTCTGACAGGGCTTGGGACTACACCTTC.

This clonotype was detected only a few times. The chain recombines TRBV12-3 or TRBV12-4 with TRBJ2-3, with a tentative D call TRBD1 (5 bases). The CDR3 is made up of 13 amino acids. V lost 8 bases and J lost 3, with 12 bases in between. The CDR3, as DNA: TGTGCCAGCGGAGCCGACAGAACAGATACGCAGTATTTT. Translation: CASGADRTDTQYF.